Only a few counts were recorded for the clone carrying this T cell receptor (beta chain). This record belongs to a study of blood T cell repertoires in COVID-19. Trimming removed 5 bases at V and 4 bases at J, with 8 bases between. The germline CDR1 and CDR2 sequences are SGHAT and FQDESV (reference sequence). CDR3 length: 12 residues. The table came from immunoSEQ multiplex PCR; TCRdb's copy has only in-frame clones and leaves some out. The repertoire consists of roughly 500,000 clones, with approximately 90% occurring once and the leading ten covering less than 2%. The chain couples TRBV11-1 to TRBJ1-1; tentatively, D is TRBD1 (6 bases). Sequencing was carried out using PBMCs or T cells enriched from blood (not recorded which). This receptor was obtained from a woman between 40 and 55 years old who had recovered from COVID-19. CDR3 in DNA: TGTGCCAGCAGCACACAGGGCACTGAAGCTTTCTTT. Encoded protein: CASSTQGTEAFF. The full variable domain, completed using reference TRBV11-1 and TRBJ1-1, is EAEVAQSPRYKITEKSQAVAFWCDPISGHATLYWYRQILGQGPELLVQFQDESVVDDSQLPKDRFSAERLKGVDSTLKIQPAELGDSAMYLCASSTQGTEAFFGQGTRLTVV.